This T cell receptor beta chain appears in the sequencing data of a study of T cell responses to AZD1222 COVID-19 vaccine. Study results and caveats: Just a handful of AZD1222 recipients tested seropositive at baseline. Recipients of two AZD1222 doses showed rising Spike-specific TCR breadth and depth. Nearly half of spike-specific TCRs reportedly target unmutated variant regions. A mostly white British donor set with more females was recruited, and clonal diversity was possibly underestimated.

Trimming cost V 0 bases and J 1 base, with 6 bases left between them. The CDR3 spans 14 residues. Germline CDR1 SGHTA, CDR2 FQGNSA. To note about this clone: What it recognizes is unknown.

The repertoire was sequenced with immunoSEQ multiplex PCR; TCRdb's copy has only in-frame clones and lacks some. The sample lists 100,000 to 120,000 clones; 70% to 90% were seen once. The material sequenced was peripheral blood, taken on day 0 of AZD1222 vaccination. The V call is TRBV7-2, the J call TRBJ1-1; unclear D gene. This TCR was recovered from an adult in good health. The CDR3 nucleotides read TGTGCCAGCAGCTTAGCGCTCGAGAACACTGAAGCTTTCTTT. Protein sequence: CASSLALENTEAFF.